These T cell receptor beta chains were read from a single sample in a study of blood T cell repertoires in COVID-19. Method: immunoSEQ multiplex PCR; TCRdb's copy keeps in-frame clones and lacks some. This table holds about 250,000 clones, approximately 85% found once. Sequencing was performed on peripheral blood. The receptor set was obtained from a woman of 80 years or more with COVID-19, enrolled during active disease. Both conserved end residues are part of each CDR3. The D gene is left open where the match is weak.

CDR3aa	d_gene	j_gene	v_gene
CASSLSADRGTEAFF	TRBD1	TRBJ1-1	TRBV5-1
CATPGQEGYGYTF	TRBD1	TRBJ1-2	TRBV28
CASSQDRSQFYEQYF	.	TRBJ2-7	TRBV28
CASGQGNSPLHF	TRBD1	TRBJ1-6	TRBV6-5
CASSVDGGGRYNEQFF	TRBD2	TRBJ2-1	TRBV9
CASSPRGGQTEKLFF	.	TRBJ1-4	TRBV7-2
CASSRQGNTGELFF	TRBD1	TRBJ2-2	TRBV2
CASSPEEQAMGNTF	.	TRBJ1-2	TRBV18
CASGGTTGSTDTQYF	.	TRBJ2-3	TRBV2
CASSYGGGSETQYF	TRBD2	TRBJ2-5	TRBV7-2
CASSFGQGNEKLFF	TRBD1	TRBJ1-4	TRBV5-8
CASSIDSLNSPLHF	.	TRBJ1-6	TRBV19
CASSGDYSPLHF	.	TRBJ1-6	TRBV12-3/TRBV12-4
CASSRGGGLNTEAFF	.	TRBJ1-1	TRBV19
CAIFSGEGTEAFF	.	TRBJ1-1	TRBV10-3
CSATGESGNTIYF	TRBD1	TRBJ1-3	TRBV29-1
CASSSTALNTIYF	.	TRBJ1-3	TRBV6-5
CASSSGRVPGNTIYF	.	TRBJ1-3	TRBV5-6
CASSTYRGEQYF	TRBD1	TRBJ2-7	TRBV7-2
CASRPTGQDGYTF	TRBD1	TRBJ1-2	TRBV19
CASSGDRGNQPQHF	TRBD1	TRBJ1-5	TRBV2
CASSGELPVGRTGELFF	.	TRBJ2-2	TRBV6-1
CASSPGQGAFF	TRBD1	TRBJ1-1	TRBV13
CASSTSPPSTSGGLPGTQYF	TRBD2	TRBJ2-5	TRBV5-1
CASSPPAGWGYTF	.	TRBJ1-2	TRBV5-4
CASSLSPLDTGDNSPLHF	TRBD1	TRBJ1-6	TRBV27
CASSLIAGRNEQFF	TRBD2	TRBJ2-1	TRBV7-2
CASSSLGQANTVGNTIYF	TRBD1	TRBJ1-3	TRBV13
CASSYSYGKDQPQHF	.	TRBJ1-5	TRBV6-5
CASSSGGPRDGEQFF	TRBD2	TRBJ2-1	TRBV5-1
CASSPDRGKENTIYF	TRBD1	TRBJ1-3	TRBV7-8
CSVRTGERSGANVLTF	.	TRBJ2-6	TRBV29-1
CASSPLDRVGYGYTF	TRBD1	TRBJ1-2	TRBV18
CASRRAAIWTEAFF	.	TRBJ1-1	TRBV2
CASSPTGVEQYF	TRBD1	TRBJ2-7	TRBV18
CASSLGTGGIWDNEQFF	TRBD1	TRBJ2-1	TRBV28
CASSSSGGIPQETQYF	TRBD2	TRBJ2-5	TRBV5-1
CASSSRTSGGYNEQFF	TRBD2	TRBJ2-1	TRBV9
CAISETTSSDEQYF	.	TRBJ2-7	TRBV10-3
CASSLTGQGPDAQYF	TRBD1	TRBJ2-3	TRBV7-3
CASSLVRNRGRLYHYEQYF	TRBD1	TRBJ2-7	TRBV28
CASSARLAGSTDTQYF	TRBD2	TRBJ2-3	TRBV19
CASSPLRTGPRGYTF	TRBD1	TRBJ1-2	TRBV6-6
CASSLDVGGTEAFF	.	TRBJ1-1	TRBV5-1
CASRPRQGENSPLHF	.	TRBJ1-6	TRBV28
CASSGGGAGNTIYF	.	TRBJ1-3	TRBV5-1
CASSLATSGSSYNEQFF	TRBD2	TRBJ2-1	TRBV7-8
CASSPQGAGGNTIYF	TRBD1	TRBJ1-3	TRBV5-1
CASSARPGFLRSGNTIYF	.	TRBJ1-3	TRBV27
CASRSPEPTGELFF	.	TRBJ2-2	TRBV5-1
CASSLTGGSTDTQYF	TRBD1	TRBJ2-3	TRBV5-8
CASSGGPSSYEQYF	.	TRBJ2-7	TRBV5-1
CASSPGTAYTGELFF	TRBD1	TRBJ2-2	TRBV6-5
CASRGVGRTEAFF	.	TRBJ1-1	TRBV12-3/TRBV12-4
CASSKKSCDNEQFF	.	TRBJ2-1	TRBV21-1
CASSERGRSTDTQYF	TRBD2	TRBJ2-3	TRBV19
CASSGRRGADTQYF	.	TRBJ2-3	TRBV5-1
CASSNRDRTEAFF	TRBD1	TRBJ1-1	TRBV19
CASTQKGTEAFF	.	TRBJ1-1	TRBV2
CAWSGPGNQPQHF	.	TRBJ1-5	TRBV30